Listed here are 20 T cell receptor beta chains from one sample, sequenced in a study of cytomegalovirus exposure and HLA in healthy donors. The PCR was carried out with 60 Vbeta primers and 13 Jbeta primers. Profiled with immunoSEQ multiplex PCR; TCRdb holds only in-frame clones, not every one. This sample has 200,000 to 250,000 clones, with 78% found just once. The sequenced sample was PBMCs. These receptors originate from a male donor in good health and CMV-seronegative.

CDR3 amino acids: CSVQTGGEKLFF. CDR3 nucleotides: TGCAGCGTACAGACAGGCGGGGAAAAACTGTTTTTT. The chain recombines TRBV29-1 with TRBJ1-4; a possible D gene is TRBD1 (6 bases). CDR1 is SQVTM and CDR2 is ANQGSEA in the germline V gene. There are 12 residues in the CDR3. V lost 6 bases and J lost 8, with 13 bases in between.

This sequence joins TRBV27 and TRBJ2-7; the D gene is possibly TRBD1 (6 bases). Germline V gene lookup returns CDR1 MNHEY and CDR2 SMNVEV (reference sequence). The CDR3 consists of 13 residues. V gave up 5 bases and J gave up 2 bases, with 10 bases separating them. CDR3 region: CASSIRGAYEQYF. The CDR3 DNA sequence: TGTGCCAGCAGTATCAGGGGAGCCTACGAGCAGTACTTC.

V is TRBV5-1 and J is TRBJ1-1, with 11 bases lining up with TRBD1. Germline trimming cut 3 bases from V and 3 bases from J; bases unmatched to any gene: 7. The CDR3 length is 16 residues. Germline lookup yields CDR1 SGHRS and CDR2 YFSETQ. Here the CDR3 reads CASSWTGGNQDTEAFF. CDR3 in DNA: TGCGCCAGCAGCTGGACAGGGGGCAACCAGGACACTGAAGCTTTCTTT. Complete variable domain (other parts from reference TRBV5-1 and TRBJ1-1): KAGVTQTPRYLIKTRGQQVTLSCSPISGHRSVSWYQQTPGQGLQFLFEYFSETQRNKGNFPGRFSGRQFSNSRSEMNVSTLELGDSALYLCASSWTGGNQDTEAFFGQGTRLTVV.

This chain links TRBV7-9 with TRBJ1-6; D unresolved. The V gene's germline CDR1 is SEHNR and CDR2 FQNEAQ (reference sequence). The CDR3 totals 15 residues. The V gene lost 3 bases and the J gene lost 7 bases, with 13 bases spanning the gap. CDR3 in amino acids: CASSFPPGSNSPLHF. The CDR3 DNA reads TGTGCCAGCAGCTTCCCTCCAGGATCAAATTCACCCCTCCACTTT. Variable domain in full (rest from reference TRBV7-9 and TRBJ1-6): DTGVSQNPRHKITKRGQNVTFRCDPISEHNRLYWYRQTLGQGPEFLTYFQNEAQLEKSRLLSDRFSAERPKGSFSTLEIQRTEQGDSAMYLCASSFPPGSNSPLHFGNGTRLTVT.

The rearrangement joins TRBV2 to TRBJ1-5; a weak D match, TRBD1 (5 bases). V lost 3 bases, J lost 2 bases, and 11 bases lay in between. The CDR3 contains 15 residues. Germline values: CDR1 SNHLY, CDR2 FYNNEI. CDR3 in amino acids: CASSDPARGNQPQHF. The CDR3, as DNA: TGTGCCAGCAGTGATCCCGCCAGGGGCAATCAGCCCCAGCATTTT. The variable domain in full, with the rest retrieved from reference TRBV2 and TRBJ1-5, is EPEVTQTPSHQVTQMGQEVILRCVPISNHLYFYWYRQILGQKVEFLVSFYNNEISEKSEIFDDQFSVERPDGSNFTLKIRSTKLEDSAMYFCASSDPARGNQPQHFGDGTRLSIL.

The CDR3 is CASSRSGTGMAEAFF. For the CDR3, the DNA is TGTGCCAGCAGCCGATCAGGGACAGGGATGGCTGAAGCTTTCTTT. This rearrangement joins TRBV5-6 to TRBJ1-1, with 9 nucleotides matching TRBD1. Germline-derived CDR1 and CDR2 are SGHDT and YYEEEE. V lost 4 bases to trimming and J lost 6 bases; unmatched junction nucleotides: 10. The CDR3 loop spans 15 amino acids. Based on the CDR3 plus reference TRBV5-6 and TRBJ1-1, the full variable domain is DAGVTQSPTHLIKTRGQQVTLRCSPKSGHDTVSWYQQALGQGPQFIFQYYEEEERQRGNFPDRFSGHQFPNYSSELNVNALLLGDSALYLCASSRSGTGMAEAFFGQGTRLTVV.

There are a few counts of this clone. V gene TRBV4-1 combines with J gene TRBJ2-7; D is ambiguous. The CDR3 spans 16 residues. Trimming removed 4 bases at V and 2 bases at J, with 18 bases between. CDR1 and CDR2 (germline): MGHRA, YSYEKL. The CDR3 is CASSPRASLEAYEQYF. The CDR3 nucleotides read TGCGCCAGCAGCCCCAGAGCGAGTCTAGAGGCCTACGAGCAGTACTTC.

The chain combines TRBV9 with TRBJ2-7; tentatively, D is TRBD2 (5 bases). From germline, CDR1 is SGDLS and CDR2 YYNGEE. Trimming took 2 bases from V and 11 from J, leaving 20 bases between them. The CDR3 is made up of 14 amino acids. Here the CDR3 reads CASSVAPDPLAKYF. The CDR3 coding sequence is TGTGCCAGCAGCGTTGCCCCTGACCCCCTAGCAAAGTACTTC.

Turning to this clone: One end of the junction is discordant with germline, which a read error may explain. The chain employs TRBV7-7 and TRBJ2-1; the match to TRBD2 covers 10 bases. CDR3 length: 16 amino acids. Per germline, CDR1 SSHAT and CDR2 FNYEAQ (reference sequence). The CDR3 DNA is TGTGCAAGCAGCTTAGGGCTAGCGGGAGTAGGTCATGAGCAGTTCTTC. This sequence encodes CASSLGLAGVGHEQFF.

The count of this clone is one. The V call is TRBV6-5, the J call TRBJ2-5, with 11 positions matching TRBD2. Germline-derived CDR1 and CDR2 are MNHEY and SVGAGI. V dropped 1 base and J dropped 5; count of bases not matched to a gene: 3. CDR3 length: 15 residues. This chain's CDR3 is CASSYLAGGQETQYF. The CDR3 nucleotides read TGTGCCAGCAGTTACTTAGCGGGAGGGCAGGAGACCCAGTACTTC.

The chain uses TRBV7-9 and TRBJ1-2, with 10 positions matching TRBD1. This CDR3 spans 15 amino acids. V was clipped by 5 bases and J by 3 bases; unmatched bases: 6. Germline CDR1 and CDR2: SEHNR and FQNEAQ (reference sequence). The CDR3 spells CASSPGTGVDYGYTF. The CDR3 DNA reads TGTGCCAGCAGCCCCGGGACAGGGGTGGACTATGGCTACACCTTC.

The CDR3 loop reads CASGQGLYSGANVLTF. CDR3 DNA: TGCGCCAGCGGGCAGGGTCTTTATTCTGGGGCCAACGTCCTGACTTTC. V and J are TRBV5-1 and TRBJ2-6, with a possible D match to TRBD1 (5 bases). The V gene's germline CDR1 is SGHRS and CDR2 YFSETQ. There are 16 residues in the CDR3. Trimming stripped 7 bases from V and 1 base from J, with 15 bases between.

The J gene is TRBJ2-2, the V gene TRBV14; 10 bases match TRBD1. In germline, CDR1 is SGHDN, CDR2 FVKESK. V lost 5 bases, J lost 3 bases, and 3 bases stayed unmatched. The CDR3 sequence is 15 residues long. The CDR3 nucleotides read TGTGCCAGCAGCAGACAGGGGGCGGACACCGGGGAGCTGTTTTTT. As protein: CASSRQGADTGELFF.

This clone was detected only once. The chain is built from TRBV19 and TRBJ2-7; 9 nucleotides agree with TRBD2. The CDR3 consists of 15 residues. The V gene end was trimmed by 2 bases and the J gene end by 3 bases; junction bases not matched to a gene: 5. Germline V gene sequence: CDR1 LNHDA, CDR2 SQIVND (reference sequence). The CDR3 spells CASSIPGLANYEQYF. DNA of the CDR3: TGTGCCAGTAGTATACCGGGACTAGCAAACTACGAGCAGTACTTC. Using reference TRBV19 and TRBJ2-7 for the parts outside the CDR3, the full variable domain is DGGITQSPKYLFRKEGQNVTLSCEQNLNHDAMYWYRQDPGQGLRLIYYSQIVNDFQKGDIAEGYSVSREKKESFPLTVTSAQKNPTAFYLCASSIPGLANYEQYFGPGTRLTVT.

The CDR3: CASSVPRGNTEAFF. As DNA, the CDR3 is TGTGCCAGCAGCGTCCCACGGGGGAACACTGAAGCTTTCTTT. This chain uses TRBV7-9 with TRBJ1-1; D not certain. CDR3 length: 14 residues. Looked up from germline, CDR1 is SEHNR and CDR2 is FQNEAQ (reference sequence). V dropped 5 bases and J dropped 1 base, with 11 bases sitting between them.

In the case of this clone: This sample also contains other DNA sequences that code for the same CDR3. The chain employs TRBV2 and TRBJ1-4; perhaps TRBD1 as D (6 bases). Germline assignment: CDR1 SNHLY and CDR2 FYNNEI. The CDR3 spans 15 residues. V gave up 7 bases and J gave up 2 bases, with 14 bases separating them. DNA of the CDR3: TGTGCCAGCACAAGACGAGGGGGTACTAATGAAAAACTGTTTTTT. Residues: CASTRRGGTNEKLFF.

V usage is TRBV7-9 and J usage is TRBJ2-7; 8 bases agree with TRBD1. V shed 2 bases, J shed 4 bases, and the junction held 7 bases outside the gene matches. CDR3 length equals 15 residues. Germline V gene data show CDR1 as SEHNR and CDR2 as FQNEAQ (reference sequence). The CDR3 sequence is CASSLWETGAYEQYF. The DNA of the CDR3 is TGTGCCAGCAGCTTATGGGAGACAGGGGCTTACGAGCAGTACTTC.

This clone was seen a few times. Here the CDR3 reads CASSKRSGNTEAFF. The CDR3 nucleotides read TGTGCCAGCAGCAAAAGGTCGGGGAACACTGAAGCTTTCTTT. The chain has TRBV21-1 and TRBJ1-1. TRBV21-1 is tagged as a pseudogene. This CDR3 is 14 amino acids long.

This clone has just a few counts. CDR3 residues: CATSDTRLGEAFF. Written as DNA, the CDR3 is TGTGCCACCAGCGACACCAGGTTGGGTGAAGCTTTCTTT. The chain employs TRBV15 and TRBJ1-1, with no clear D. Germline V gene data show CDR1 as LNHNV and CDR2 as YYDKDF (reference sequence). With 5 bases removed from V and 7 bases from J, the gap between germline ends came to 14 bases. The CDR3 has 13 amino acids.

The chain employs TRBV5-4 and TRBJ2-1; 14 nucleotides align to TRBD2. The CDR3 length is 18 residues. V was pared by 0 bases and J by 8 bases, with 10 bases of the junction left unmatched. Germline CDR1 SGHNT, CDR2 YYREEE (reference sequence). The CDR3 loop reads CASSLDGTSGRVRDEQFF. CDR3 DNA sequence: TGTGCCAGCAGCTTGGACGGGACTAGCGGGAGAGTAAGAGATGAGCAGTTCTTC.